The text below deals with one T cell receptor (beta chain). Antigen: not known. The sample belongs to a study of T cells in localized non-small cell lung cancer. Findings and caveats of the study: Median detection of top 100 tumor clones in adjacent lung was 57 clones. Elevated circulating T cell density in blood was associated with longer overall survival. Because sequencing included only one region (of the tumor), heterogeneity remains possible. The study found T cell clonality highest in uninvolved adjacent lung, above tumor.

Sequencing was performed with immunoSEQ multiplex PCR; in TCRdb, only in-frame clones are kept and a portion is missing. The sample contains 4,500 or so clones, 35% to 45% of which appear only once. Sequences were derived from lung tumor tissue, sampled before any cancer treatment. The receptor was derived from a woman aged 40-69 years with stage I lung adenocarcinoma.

The CDR3 DNA sequence: TGTGCCAGCTCACCCCCCTTATTAAATGAGCAGTTCTTC. Amino acid sequence: CASSPPLLNEQFF. The rearrangement links TRBV18 to TRBJ2-1; no firm D call. The CDR3 length is 13 residues. Germline V CDR1 and CDR2: KGHSH, LQKENI. Trimming cost V 3 bases and J 7 bases, with 10 bases left between them.